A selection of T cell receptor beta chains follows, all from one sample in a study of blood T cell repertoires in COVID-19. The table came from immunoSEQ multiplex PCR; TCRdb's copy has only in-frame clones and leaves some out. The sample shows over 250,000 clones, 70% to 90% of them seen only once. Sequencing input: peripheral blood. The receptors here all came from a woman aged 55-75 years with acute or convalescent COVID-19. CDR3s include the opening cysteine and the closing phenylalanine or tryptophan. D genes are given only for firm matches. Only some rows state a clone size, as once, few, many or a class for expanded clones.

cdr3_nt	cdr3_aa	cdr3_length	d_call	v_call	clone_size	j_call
TGTGCCAGCAGTTTAATAGACACTGAAGCTTTCTTT	CASSLIDTEAFF	12	.	TRBV28	.	TRBJ1-1
TGTGCCAGCAGCGATCAGGGGCCGAATCAGCCCCAGCATTTT	CASSDQGPNQPQHF	14	.	TRBV7-6	.	TRBJ1-5
TGTGCCAGCAGCGATGGGACTAGCGGGGGGCTTCTCACAGATACGCAGTATTTT	CASSDGTSGGLLTDTQYF	18	TRBD2	TRBV9	once	TRBJ2-3
TGTGCCAGCAGAACTACCGGGACAGGGATCCATAATTCACCCCTCCACTTT	CASRTTGTGIHNSPLHF	17	TRBD1	TRBV19	.	TRBJ1-6
TGTGCCAGCAGTTTGATGACAGTTAATTCACCCCTCCACTTT	CASSLMTVNSPLHF	14	.	TRBV27	few	TRBJ1-6
TGTGCCATCATGACAGGGGGGGACTATGGCTACACCTTC	CAIMTGGDYGYTF	13	TRBD1	TRBV28	.	TRBJ1-2
TGCAGCGTTGGACAGGGGAACACTGAAGCTTTCTTT	CSVGQGNTEAFF	12	TRBD1	TRBV29-1	once	TRBJ1-1
TGTGCCAGCTCACTCGACAGGGTAAGGTATCAGCCCCAGCATTTT	CASSLDRVRYQPQHF	15	TRBD1	TRBV18	.	TRBJ1-5
TGTGCCAGCAGTCAGGACTACTACGAGCAGTACTTC	CASSQDYYEQYF	12	.	TRBV27	.	TRBJ2-7
TGTGCCAGCAGCCAAGGGAGGGTTAACCAGCCCCAGCATTTT	CASSQGRVNQPQHF	14	.	TRBV3-1/TRBV3-2	.	TRBJ1-5
TGTGCCAGCAGTTCTACCGGGACTTTTGGTGGCGGGGAGCTGTTTTTT	CASSSTGTFGGGELFF	16	.	TRBV6-5	.	TRBJ2-2
TGTGCCAGCAGTTTATTTTCAGGGGACTCCTACGAGCAGTACTTC	CASSLFSGDSYEQYF	15	.	TRBV28	.	TRBJ2-7
TGTGCCATCAGTGACCTACCCGGGAGCACCTACAATGAGCAGTTCTTC	CAISDLPGSTYNEQFF	16	.	TRBV10-3	few	TRBJ2-1
TGTGCCATCAGCGGCAGGGAAGGGGGAAACACCATATATTTT	CAISGREGGNTIYF	14	.	TRBV10-3	.	TRBJ1-3
TGTGCCAGCAGTCCTAATCTAGCGGGAGAGAACACAGATACGCAGTATTTT	CASSPNLAGENTDTQYF	17	TRBD2	TRBV27	.	TRBJ2-3
TGTGCCTTTCTCCAGAGGGACACCATATATTTT	CAFLQRDTIYF	11	.	TRBV30	.	TRBJ1-3